This entry features one TCR beta chain sequence. This table comes from immunoSEQ multiplex PCR, and its TCRdb copy is limited to in-frame clones, with some not included. This sample has some 200,000 clones, with roughly nine tenths found just once. From germline, CDR1 is SEHNR and CDR2 FQNEAQ (reference sequence). The CDR3 length is 12 residues. V was pared by 10 bases and J by 5 bases, with 5 bases of the junction left unmatched. This sample is part of a study of blood T cell repertoires in COVID-19. Overall study context: Italy, Spain and the United States were the sources of the convalescent and acute COVID-19 samples.

The sequence came from a woman aged 45-59 years with acute or convalescent COVID-19. Sequenced material: peripheral blood. The rearrangement links TRBV7-9 to TRBJ2-5; 9 positions match TRBD2. The CDR3 DNA sequence: TGTGCCACTAGCGGGGTCCGGGAGACCCAGTACTTC. This gives the protein CATSGVRETQYF.